This TCR beta chain was documented in a study of cytomegalovirus exposure and HLA in healthy donors. Study outcomes and limitations: Per a prior analysis, the majority of TCR beta V segments were productive roughly 87% or roughly 30% of the time.

Primers: 60 Vbeta forward and 13 Jbeta reverse. Measured with immunoSEQ multiplex PCR; TCRdb has only the in-frame clones, and not every one. Of 100,000 or so clones in the sample, less than 75% were seen once. The CDR3 covers 15 residues. Trimming removed 2 bases at V and 4 bases at J, with 12 bases between. Germline-derived CDR1 and CDR2 are SGHTA and FQGNSA. Comment on this clone: Its cognate antigen is unknown.

The sequenced sample was PBMCs. The V call is TRBV7-2, the J call TRBJ1-3, with a possible D match to TRBD1 (6 bases). The source is a young man in good health and CMV-seronegative. For the CDR3, the DNA is TGTGCCAGCAGCTTAACAGGGCTGGAGGGAAACACCATATATTTT. Translated, it gives CASSLTGLEGNTIYF.